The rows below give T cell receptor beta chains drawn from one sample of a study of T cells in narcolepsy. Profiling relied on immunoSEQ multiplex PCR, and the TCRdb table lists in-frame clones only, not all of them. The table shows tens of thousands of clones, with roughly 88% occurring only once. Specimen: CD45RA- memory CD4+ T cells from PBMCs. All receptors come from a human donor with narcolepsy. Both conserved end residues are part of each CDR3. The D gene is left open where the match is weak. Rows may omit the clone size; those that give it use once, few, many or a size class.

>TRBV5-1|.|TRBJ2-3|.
TGCGCCAGCAGCCTGGCTAGCGACACAGATACGCAGTATTTT
CASSLASDTDTQYF
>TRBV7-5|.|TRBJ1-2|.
TGTGCCAGAAGCGCCGCTACGGGGGCCCTAAACTATGGCTACACCTTC
CARSAATGALNYGYTF
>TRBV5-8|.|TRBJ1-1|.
TGTGCCAGCAGCTTCTCTCACACGAACACTGAAGCTTTCTTT
CASSFSHTNTEAFF
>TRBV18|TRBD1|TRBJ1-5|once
TGTGCCAGCTCACCCCAGGGGGCAAATCAGCCCCAGCATTTT
CASSPQGANQPQHF
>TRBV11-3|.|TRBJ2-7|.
TGTGCCAGCAGCTTAGGGCAGGCCGCCTACGAGCAGTACTTC
CASSLGQAAYEQYF
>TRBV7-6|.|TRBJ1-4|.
TGTGCCAGCAGCTTGGGTGTCGGTACAACTAATGAAAAACTGTTTTTT
CASSLGVGTTNEKLFF
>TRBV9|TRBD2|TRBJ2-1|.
TGTGCCAGCAGCGTATCCGGGGGGAACATCTACAATGAGCAGTTCTTC
CASSVSGGNIYNEQFF
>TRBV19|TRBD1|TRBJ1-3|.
TGTGCCAGTAGCGACAGGGCGGCTGGAAACACCATATATTTT
CASSDRAAGNTIYF
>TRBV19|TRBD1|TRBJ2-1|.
TGTGCCAGTAGTATAACCGGGACAGGGTTTATCAATGAGCAGTTCTTC
CASSITGTGFINEQFF
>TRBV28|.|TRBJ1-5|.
TGTGCCAGCAGTCCCGGACAGATAGTCAATCAGCCCCAGCATTTT
CASSPGQIVNQPQHF
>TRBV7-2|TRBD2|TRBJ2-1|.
TGTGCCAGCAGCTTAGCCCTAGCGGGGGGGCCCTATGAGCAGTTCTTC
CASSLALAGGPYEQFF
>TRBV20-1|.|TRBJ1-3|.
TGCAGTGCTAGGCGGGGAAACACCATATATTTT
CSARRGNTIYF
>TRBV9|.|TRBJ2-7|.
TGTGCCAGCAGCGCTAAAGAGGGGCGGGACTTCACCTACGAGCAGTACTTC
CASSAKEGRDFTYEQYF
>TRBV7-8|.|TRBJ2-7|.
TGTGCCAGCAGCTTAGAGTACGAGCAGTACTTC
CASSLEYEQYF
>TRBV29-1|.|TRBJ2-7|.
TGCAGCGTTTTACGTGGGAACGAGCAGTACTTC
CSVLRGNEQYF
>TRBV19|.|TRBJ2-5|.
TGTGCCAGTAGTATACGAGGAGAGACCCAGTACTTC
CASSIRGETQYF
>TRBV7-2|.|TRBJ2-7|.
TGTGCCAGCAGCTTAGGCAGGGTATACGAGCAGTACTTC
CASSLGRVYEQYF
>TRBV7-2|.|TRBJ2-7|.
TGTGCCAGCAGCTTAACGCCGGCCGGTTCCTACGAGCAGTACTTC
CASSLTPAGSYEQYF
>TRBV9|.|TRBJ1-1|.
TGTGCCAGCAGCGTAGAGGGGGGGAACACTGAAGCTTTCTTT
CASSVEGGNTEAFF
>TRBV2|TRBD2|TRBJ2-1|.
TGTGCCAGCAGGTTAGCGGGGGGGAAAAATGAGCAGTTCTTC
CASRLAGGKNEQFF
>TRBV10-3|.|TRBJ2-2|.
TGTGCCATCAGTGTAGGGCCCACCGGGGAGCTGTTTTTT
CAISVGPTGELFF
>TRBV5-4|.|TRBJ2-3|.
TGTGCCAGCAGCTTAGTGGGGGCGACTAGCACAGATACGCAGTATTTT
CASSLVGATSTDTQYF
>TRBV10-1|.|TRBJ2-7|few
TGCGCCAGCAGTGAGGGGCCTAGCTCCTACGAGCAGTACTTC
CASSEGPSSYEQYF
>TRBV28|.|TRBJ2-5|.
TGTGCCAGCAGTTTATACCCGGCGAGGGGGCAAGAGACCCAGTACTTC
CASSLYPARGQETQYF
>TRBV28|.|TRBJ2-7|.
TGTGCCAGCAGTTTCTTCGGCCTGAGGAGCTCCTACGAGCAGTACTTC
CASSFFGLRSSYEQYF
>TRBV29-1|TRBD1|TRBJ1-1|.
TGCAGCGTGAACAGGGGGCGAGACACTGAAGCTTTCTTT
CSVNRGRDTEAFF
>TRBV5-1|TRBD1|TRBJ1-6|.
TGCGCCAGCAGCTTGGAGTCAGGGGGCAGGAATTCACCCCTCCACTTT
CASSLESGGRNSPLHF
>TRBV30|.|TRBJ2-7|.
TGTGCCGGGGGTGGGCGAGCCTACGAGCAGTACTTC
CAGGGRAYEQYF
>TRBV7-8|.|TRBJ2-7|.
TGTGCCAGCGGTAACGGGGGGCCCCGCTCCGGCTACGAGCAGTACTTC
CASGNGGPRSGYEQYF
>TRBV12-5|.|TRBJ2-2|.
TGTGCTAGTGCGCCGGGAGCCCTCGGGACCGGGGAGCTGTTTTTT
CASAPGALGTGELFF
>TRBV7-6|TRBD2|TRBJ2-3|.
TGTGCCAGCAGCCCAGCTAGCGGGGGGGCCACAGATACGCAGTATTTT
CASSPASGGATDTQYF
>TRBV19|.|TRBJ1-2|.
TGTGCCAGCTCCCGAGCGGGACCCCGCGCGAACTATGGCTACACCTTC
CASSRAGPRANYGYTF
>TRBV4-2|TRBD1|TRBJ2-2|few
TGTGCCAGCAGCTTGGACTCCGACAGGGCCCAGGCCGGGGAGCTGTTTTTT
CASSLDSDRAQAGELFF
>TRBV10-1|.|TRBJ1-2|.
TGCGCCAGCAGTGAGGGTCTGAGAAACTATGGCTACACCTTC
CASSEGLRNYGYTF
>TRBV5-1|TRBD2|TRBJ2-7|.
TGCGCCAGCAGCCCCGGGCGGGGGGCCGGGGAGCAGTACTTC
CASSPGRGAGEQYF
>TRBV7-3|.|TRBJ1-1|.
TGTGCCAGCAGATTAAAGTGGGACACTGAAGCTTTCTTT
CASRLKWDTEAFF
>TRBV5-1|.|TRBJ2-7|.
TGCGCCAGCAGCAAGCTAGGGGAGCAGTACTTC
CASSKLGEQYF
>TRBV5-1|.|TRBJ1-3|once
TGCGCCAGCAGCTTGGCCCCCGGACAGGGAAACACCATATATTTT
CASSLAPGQGNTIYF
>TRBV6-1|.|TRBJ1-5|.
TGTGCCAGCAGTGAAAACTGGGGAGCACAGCCCCAGCATTTT
CASSENWGAQPQHF
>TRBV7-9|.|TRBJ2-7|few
TGTGCCGCCGAGGCTCCCTACGAGCAGTACTTC
CAAEAPYEQYF
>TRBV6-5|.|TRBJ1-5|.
TGTGCCAGCAGTTACGTCGAGCCCCAGCATTTT
CASSYVEPQHF
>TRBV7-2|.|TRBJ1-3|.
TGTGCCAGCAGCTCCCAACAGGGAACGGGAAACACCATATATTTT
CASSSQQGTGNTIYF
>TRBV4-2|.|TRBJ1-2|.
TGTGCCAGCAGCCAAGGGGACGGGAGCCCGGGCTACACCTTC
CASSQGDGSPGYTF
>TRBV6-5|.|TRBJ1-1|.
TGTGCCAGCCTTCTATCAGGGCCTGGGAACACTGAAGCTTTCTTT
CASLLSGPGNTEAFF
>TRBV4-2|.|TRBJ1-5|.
TGTGCCAGCAGCCCGGGAGGGCTCAATCAGCCCCAGCATTTT
CASSPGGLNQPQHF